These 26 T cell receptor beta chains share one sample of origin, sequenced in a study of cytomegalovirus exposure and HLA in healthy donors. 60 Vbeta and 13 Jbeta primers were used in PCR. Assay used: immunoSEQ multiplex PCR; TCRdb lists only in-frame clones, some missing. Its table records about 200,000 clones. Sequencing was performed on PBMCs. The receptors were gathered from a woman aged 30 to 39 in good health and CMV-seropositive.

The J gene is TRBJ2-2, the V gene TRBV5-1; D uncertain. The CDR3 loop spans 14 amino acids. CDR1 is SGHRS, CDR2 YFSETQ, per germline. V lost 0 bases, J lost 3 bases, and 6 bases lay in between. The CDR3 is CASSLGAYTGELFF. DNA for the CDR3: TGCGCCAGCAGCTTGGGGGCCTACACCGGGGAGCTGTTTTTT.

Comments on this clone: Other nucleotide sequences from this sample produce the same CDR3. This CDR3 reads CASSQGASGSNQPQHF. For the CDR3, the DNA is TGCGCCAGCAGCCAAGGGGCCTCAGGGAGCAATCAGCCCCAGCATTTT. V gene TRBV4-3 combines with J gene TRBJ1-5; tentatively, D is TRBD1 (5 bases). From germline, CDR1 is LGHNA and CDR2 YSLEER. The CDR3 is 16 residues long. The V end was cut by 1 base, the J end by 1 base, with 11 bases between.

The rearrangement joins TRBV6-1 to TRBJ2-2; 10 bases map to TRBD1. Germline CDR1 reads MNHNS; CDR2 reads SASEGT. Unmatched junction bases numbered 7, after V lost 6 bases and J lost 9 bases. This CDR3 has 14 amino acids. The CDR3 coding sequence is TGTGCCAGCAGCGGGGACAGGGGTATCAGGGAGCTGTTTTTT. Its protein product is CASSGDRGIRELFF.

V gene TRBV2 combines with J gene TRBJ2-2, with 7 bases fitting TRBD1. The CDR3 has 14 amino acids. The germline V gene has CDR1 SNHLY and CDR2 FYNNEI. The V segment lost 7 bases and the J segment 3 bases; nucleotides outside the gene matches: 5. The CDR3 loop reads CASMIQGYTGELFF. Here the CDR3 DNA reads TGTGCCAGCATGATACAGGGGTACACCGGGGAGCTGTTTTTT.

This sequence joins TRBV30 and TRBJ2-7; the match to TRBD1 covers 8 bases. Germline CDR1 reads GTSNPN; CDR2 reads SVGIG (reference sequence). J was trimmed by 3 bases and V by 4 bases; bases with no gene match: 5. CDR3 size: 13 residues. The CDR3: CAWKGTGSYEQYF. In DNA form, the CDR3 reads TGTGCCTGGAAAGGGACAGGAAGCTACGAGCAGTACTTC.

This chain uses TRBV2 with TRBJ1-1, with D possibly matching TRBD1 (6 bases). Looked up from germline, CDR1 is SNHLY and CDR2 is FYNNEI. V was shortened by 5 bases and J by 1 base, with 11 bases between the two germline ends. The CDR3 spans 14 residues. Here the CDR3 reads CASSFDRTNTEAFF. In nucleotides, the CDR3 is TGTGCCAGCAGTTTCGACAGGACGAACACTGAAGCTTTCTTT.

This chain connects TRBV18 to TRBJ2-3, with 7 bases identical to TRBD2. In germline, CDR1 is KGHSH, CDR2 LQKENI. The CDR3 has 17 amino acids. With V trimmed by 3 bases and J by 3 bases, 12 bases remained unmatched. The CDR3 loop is CASSPQGEGGGTDTQYF. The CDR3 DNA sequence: TGTGCCAGCTCACCCCAAGGGGAGGGAGGAGGAACAGATACGCAGTATTTT.

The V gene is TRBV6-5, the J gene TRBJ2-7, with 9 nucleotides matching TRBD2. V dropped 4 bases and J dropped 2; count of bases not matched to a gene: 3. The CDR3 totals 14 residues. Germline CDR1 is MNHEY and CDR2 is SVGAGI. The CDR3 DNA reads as TGTGCCAGCAGTTCGGCTAGCGGGACCTACGAGCAGTACTTC. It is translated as CASSSASGTYEQYF.

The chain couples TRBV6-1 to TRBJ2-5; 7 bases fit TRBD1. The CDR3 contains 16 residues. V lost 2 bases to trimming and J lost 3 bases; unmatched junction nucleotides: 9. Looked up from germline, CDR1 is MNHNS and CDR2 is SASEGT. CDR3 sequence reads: CASSERESGGKETQYF. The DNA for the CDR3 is TGTGCCAGCAGTGAAAGGGAGTCAGGGGGAAAAGAGACCCAGTACTTC.

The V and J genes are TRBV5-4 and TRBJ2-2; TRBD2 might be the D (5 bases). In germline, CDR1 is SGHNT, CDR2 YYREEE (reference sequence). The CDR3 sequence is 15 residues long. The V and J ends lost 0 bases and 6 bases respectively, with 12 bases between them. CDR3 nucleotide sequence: TGTGCCAGCAGCTTGGAGAGGGCCAGTTCCGGGGAGCTGTTTTTT. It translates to CASSLERASSGELFF.

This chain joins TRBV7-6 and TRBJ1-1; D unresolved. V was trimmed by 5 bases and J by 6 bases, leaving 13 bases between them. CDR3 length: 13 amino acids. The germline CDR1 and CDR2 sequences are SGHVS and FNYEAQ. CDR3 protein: CASSAGLVSEAFF. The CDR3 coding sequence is TGTGCCAGCAGCGCTGGACTTGTCTCTGAAGCTTTCTTT.

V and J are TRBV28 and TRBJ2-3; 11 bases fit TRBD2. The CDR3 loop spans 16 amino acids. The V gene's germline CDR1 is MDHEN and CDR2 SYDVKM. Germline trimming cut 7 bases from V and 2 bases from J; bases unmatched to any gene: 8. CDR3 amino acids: CASTSPGLAVTDTQYF. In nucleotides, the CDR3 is TGTGCCAGCACAAGCCCGGGACTAGCGGTCACAGATACGCAGTATTTT.

The CDR3 loop reads CASSSPGQGFTEQFF. The CDR3 nucleotides read TGTGCCAGCAGCTCCCCGGGACAGGGTTTTACTGAGCAGTTCTTC. The gene calls are TRBV7-8 and TRBJ2-1; TRBD1 matches 9 bases. With V trimmed by 4 bases and J by 9 bases, 10 bases remained unmatched. CDR1 and CDR2 (germline): SGHVS, FQNEAQ. This CDR3 has 15 residues.

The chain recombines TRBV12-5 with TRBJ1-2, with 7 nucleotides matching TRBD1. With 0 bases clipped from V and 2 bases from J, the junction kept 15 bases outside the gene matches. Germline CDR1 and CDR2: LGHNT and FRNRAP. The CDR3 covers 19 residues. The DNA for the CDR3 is TGTGCTAGTGGTTTGGTACGTGTGGTTGGGACAGAGCCGAACTATGGCTACACCTTC. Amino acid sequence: CASGLVRVVGTEPNYGYTF.

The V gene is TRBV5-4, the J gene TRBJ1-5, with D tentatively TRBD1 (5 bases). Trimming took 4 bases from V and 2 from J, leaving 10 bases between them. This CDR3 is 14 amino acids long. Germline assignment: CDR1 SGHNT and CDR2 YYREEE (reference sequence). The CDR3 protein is CASSPGSGNQPQHF. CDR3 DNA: TGTGCCAGCAGCCCAGGGTCGGGCAATCAGCCCCAGCATTTT.

The CDR3 DNA reads as TGTGCCAGCAGTCTCACGACAGGGAACACTGAAGCTTTCTTT. Translating it yields CASSLTTGNTEAFF. The V call is TRBV6-6, the J call TRBJ1-1; D is possibly TRBD1 (6 bases). This CDR3 has 14 amino acids. Trimming cost V 5 bases and J 1 base, with 11 bases left between them. Per germline, CDR1 MNHNY and CDR2 SVGAGI (reference sequence).

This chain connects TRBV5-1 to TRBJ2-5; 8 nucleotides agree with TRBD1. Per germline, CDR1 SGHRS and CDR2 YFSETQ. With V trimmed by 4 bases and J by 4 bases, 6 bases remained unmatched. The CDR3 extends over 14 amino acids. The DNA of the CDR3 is TGCGCCAGCAGCCCCGGACAGGGAGGAGAGACCCAGTACTTC. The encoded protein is CASSPGQGGETQYF.

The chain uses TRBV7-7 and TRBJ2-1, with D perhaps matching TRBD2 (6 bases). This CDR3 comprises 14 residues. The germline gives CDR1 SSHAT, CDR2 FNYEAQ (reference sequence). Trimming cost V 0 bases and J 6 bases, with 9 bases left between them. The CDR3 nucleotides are TGTGCCAGCAGCTTAGCGCTCGGGGGCAATGAGCAGTTCTTC. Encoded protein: CASSLALGGNEQFF.

CDR3 region: CASSLGPPGQGYEAFF. The CDR3 DNA reads TGTGCCAGCAGTTTGGGGCCCCCAGGACAGGGGTATGAAGCTTTCTTT. The rearrangement uses TRBV28 and TRBJ1-1, with TRBD1 identical over 9 bases. Germline V CDR1 and CDR2: MDHEN, SYDVKM. The CDR3 is 16 residues long. Trimming removed 3 bases from V and 7 bases from J; junction bases left unmatched: 12. Drawing the rest from reference TRBV28 and TRBJ1-1, the complete variable domain is DVKVTQSSRYLVKRTGEKVFLECVQDMDHENMFWYRQDPGLGLRLIYFSYDVKMKEKGDIPEGYSVSREKKERFSLILESASTNQTSMYLCASSLGPPGQGYEAFFGQGTRLTVV.

Here the CDR3 reads CASSEEGFGNTIYF. In DNA, the CDR3 is TGTGCCAGCAGTGAAGAGGGGTTCGGAAACACCATATATTTT. This sequence joins TRBV6-1 and TRBJ1-3; tentative D call: TRBD1 (5 bases). The length of the CDR3 is 14 residues. CDR1 is MNHNS and CDR2 is SASEGT in the germline V gene. The V and J ends lost 1 base and 4 bases respectively, with 8 bases between them.

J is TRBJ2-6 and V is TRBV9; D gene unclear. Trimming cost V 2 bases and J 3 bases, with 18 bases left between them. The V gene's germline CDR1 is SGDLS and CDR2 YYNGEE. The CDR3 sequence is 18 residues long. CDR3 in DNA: TGTGCCAGCAGCGTTAGTCCCGCCGGGTCAAGTGGGGCCAACGTCCTGACTTTC. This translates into CASSVSPAGSSGANVLTF.

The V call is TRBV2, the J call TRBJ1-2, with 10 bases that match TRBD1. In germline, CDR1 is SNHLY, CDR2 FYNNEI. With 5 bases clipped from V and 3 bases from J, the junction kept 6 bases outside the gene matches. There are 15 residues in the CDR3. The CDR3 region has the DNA TGTGCCAGCAGTCCCCCCGGGACAGGGGACTATGGCTACACCTTC. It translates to CASSPPGTGDYGYTF.

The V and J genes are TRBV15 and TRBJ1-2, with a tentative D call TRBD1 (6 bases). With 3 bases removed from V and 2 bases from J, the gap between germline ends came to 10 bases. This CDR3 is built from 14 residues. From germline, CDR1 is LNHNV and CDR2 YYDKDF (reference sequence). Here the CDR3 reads CATSREQGNYGYTF. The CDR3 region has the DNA TGTGCCACCAGCAGGGAACAGGGAAACTATGGCTACACCTTC.

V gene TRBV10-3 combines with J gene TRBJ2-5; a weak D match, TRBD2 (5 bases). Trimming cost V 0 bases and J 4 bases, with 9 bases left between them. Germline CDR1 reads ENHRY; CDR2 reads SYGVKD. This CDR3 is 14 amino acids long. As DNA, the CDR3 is TGTGCCATCAGTGAGTCGCCGGGGAGAGAGACCCAGTACTTC. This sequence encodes CAISESPGRETQYF.

The CDR3 DNA is TGCGCCAGCAGCTCCCGGGACTCTGGCGAAGAAGTAGCCAAAAACATTCAGTACTTC. Protein product: CASSSRDSGEEVAKNIQYF. The rearrangement links TRBV5-1 to TRBJ2-4, with TRBD2 as a possible D gene (6 bases). Trimming removed 3 bases at V and 0 bases at J, with 22 bases between. Germline CDR1 SGHRS, CDR2 YFSETQ. CDR3 size: 19 residues.

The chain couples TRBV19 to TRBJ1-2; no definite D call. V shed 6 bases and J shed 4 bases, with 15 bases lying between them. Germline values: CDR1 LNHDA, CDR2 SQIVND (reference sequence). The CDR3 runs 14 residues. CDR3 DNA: TGTGCCAGTAGCCGCCCGGGTCCCTCCTATGGCTACACCTTC. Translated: CASSRPGPSYGYTF.